The text below deals with one T cell receptor beta chain. The donors had carbamazepine-induced Stevens-Johnson syndrome or toxic epidermal necrolysis. Blood repertoires came from roughly five Han Chinese and 6 or 7 European CBZ-SJS/TEN patients. This sample is drawn from a study of T cells in severe cutaneous drug reactions. The wider study: Enrolled patients had probable or definite SJS/TEN or DRESS per RegiSCAR.

Germline V lookup: CDR1 MDHEN, CDR2 SYDVKM. CDR3 size: 14 residues. TCR subtype-specific primers in iRepertoire multiplex PCR prepared libraries for bulk and single-cell sequencing. Bulk TCR libraries started from roughly 100-500 ng RNA per sample. Reanalyzing the multiplex PCR reads, TCRdb keeps one entry per CDR3 protein, without DNA. This table holds tens of thousands of distinct CDR3 sequences. The specimen was PBMCs. The receptor was derived from a human donor with toxic epidermal necrolysis, a severe cutaneous drug reaction. The chain couples TRBV28 to TRBJ2-5; the TCRdb call, TRBD2, lacks DNA for checking. CDR3 region: CASSLEGNQETQYF.